This T cell receptor (beta chain) is drawn from a study of blood T cell repertoires in COVID-19. Germline CDR1 reads SGHRS; CDR2 reads YFSETQ. This CDR3 is built from 15 residues. V was clipped by 5 bases and J by 8 bases; unmatched bases: 10. In the authors' workflow: Estimation of nucleated cell counts was performed using reference gene primer amplification. Using immunoSEQ multiplex PCR, the repertoire was profiled, and TCRdb retains in-frame clones only, with some absent. The V and J calls and clone size are taken from that table; D and trimming were inferred from the DNA. The sample consists of around 250,000 clones, more than 65% of them appearing once.

This TCR came from a man aged 50 or older with active or convalescent COVID-19. Sequencing was performed on peripheral blood. The chain uses TRBV5-1 and TRBJ1-4; 9 bases agree with TRBD1. In DNA form, the CDR3 reads TGCGCCAGCAGTCCCGGGACAGGGTGGGGCGAAAAACTGTTTTTT. Protein sequence: CASSPGTGWGEKLFF. Drawing the rest from reference TRBV5-1 and TRBJ1-4, the complete variable domain is KAGVTQTPRYLIKTRGQQVTLSCSPISGHRSVSWYQQTPGQGLQFLFEYFSETQRNKGNFPGRFSGRQFSNSRSEMNVSTLELGDSALYLCASSPGTGWGEKLFFGSGTQLSVL.